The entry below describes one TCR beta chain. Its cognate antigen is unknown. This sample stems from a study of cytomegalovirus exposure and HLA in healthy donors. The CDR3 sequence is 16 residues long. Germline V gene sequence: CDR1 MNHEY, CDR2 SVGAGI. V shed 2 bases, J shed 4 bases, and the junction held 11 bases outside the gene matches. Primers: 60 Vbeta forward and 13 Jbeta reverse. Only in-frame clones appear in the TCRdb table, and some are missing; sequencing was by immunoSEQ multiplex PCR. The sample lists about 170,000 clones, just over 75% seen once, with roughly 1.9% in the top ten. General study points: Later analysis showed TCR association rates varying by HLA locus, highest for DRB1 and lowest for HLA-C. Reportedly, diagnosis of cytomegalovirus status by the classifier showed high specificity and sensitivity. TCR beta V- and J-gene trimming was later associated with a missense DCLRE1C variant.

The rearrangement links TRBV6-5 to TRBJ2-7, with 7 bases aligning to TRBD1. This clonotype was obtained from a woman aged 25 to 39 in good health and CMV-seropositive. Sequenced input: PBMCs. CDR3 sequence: CASSYLLGTDRYEQYF. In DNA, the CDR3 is TGTGCCAGCAGTTACCTTTTGGGGACAGACCGGTACGAGCAGTACTTC.